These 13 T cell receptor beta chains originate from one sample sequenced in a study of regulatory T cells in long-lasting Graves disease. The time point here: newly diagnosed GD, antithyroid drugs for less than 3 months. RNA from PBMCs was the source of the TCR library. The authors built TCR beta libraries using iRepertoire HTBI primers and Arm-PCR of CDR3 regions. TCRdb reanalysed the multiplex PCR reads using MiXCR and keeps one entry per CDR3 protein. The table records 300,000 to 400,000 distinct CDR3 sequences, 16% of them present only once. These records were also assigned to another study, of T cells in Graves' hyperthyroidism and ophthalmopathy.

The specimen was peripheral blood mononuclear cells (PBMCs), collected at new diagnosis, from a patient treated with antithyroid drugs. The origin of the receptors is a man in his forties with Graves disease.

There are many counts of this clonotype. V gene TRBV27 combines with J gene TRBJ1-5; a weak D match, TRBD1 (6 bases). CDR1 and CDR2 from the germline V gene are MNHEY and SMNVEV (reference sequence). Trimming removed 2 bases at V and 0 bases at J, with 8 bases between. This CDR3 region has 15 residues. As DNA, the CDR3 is TGTGCCAGCAGTTTACAGGGGACTAGCAATCAGCCCCAGCATTTT. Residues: CASSLQGTSNQPQHF.

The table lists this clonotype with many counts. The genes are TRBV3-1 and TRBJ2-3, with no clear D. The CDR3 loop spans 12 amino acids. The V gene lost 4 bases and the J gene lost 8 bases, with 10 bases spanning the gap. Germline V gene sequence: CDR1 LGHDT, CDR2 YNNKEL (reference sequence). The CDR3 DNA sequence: TGTGCCAGCAGCCGAGTCCGCGGTACGCAGTATTTT. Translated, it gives CASSRVRGTQYF.

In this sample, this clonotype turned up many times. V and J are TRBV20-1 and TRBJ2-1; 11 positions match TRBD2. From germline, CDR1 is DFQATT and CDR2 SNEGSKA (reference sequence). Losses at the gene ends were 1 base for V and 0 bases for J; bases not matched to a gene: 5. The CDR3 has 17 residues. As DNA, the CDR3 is TGCAGTGCTAGAGTCCTAGCGGGGGGCCGCTCCTACAATGAGCAGTTCTTC. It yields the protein CSARVLAGGRSYNEQFF.

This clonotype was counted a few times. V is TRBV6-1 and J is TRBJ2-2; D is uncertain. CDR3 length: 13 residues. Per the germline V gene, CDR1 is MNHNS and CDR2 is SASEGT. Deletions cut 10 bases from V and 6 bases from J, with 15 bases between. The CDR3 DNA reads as TGTGCCACCAGCCTGGCGTTTGCCGGGGAGCTGTTTTTT. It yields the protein CATSLAFAGELFF.

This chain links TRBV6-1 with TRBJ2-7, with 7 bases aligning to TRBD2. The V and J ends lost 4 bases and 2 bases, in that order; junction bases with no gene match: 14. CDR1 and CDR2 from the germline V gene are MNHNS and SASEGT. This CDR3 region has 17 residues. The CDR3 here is CASSGGGISGSTYEQYF. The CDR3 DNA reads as TGTGCCAGCAGTGGGGGGGGGATTTCCGGCAGTACCTACGAGCAGTACTTC.

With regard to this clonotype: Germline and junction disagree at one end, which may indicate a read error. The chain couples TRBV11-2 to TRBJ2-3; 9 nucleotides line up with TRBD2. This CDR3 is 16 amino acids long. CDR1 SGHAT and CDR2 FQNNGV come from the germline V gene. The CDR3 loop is CASVSLLRGGRNTRYF. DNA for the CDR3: TGTGCCAGCGTATCACTGTTGCGGGGGGGCCGAAATACGCGGTATTTT.

CDR3 sequence reads: CASSQGGTSDTQYF. The CDR3 coding sequence is TGTGCCAGCAGCCAAGGAGGGACTAGTGATACGCAGTATTTT. The V call is TRBV3-1, the J call TRBJ2-3, with 8 bases that match TRBD2. The ends lost 1 base at V and 6 bases at J; junction bases unmatched: 3. CDR1 and CDR2 from the germline V gene are LGHDT and YNNKEL (reference sequence). The CDR3 runs to 14 residues.

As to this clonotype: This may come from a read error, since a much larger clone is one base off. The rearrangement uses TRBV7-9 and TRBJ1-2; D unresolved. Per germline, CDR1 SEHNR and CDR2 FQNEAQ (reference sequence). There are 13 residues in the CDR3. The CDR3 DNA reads TGTGTCAGCAGCTTATCCGGGAACTATGGCTACACCTTC. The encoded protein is CVSSLSGNYGYTF.

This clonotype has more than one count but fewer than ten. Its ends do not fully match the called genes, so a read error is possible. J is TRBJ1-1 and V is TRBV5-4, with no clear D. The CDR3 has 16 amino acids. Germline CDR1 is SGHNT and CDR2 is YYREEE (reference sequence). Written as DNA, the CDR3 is TGTGCCAGCAGCCAAACGTTGACACAGCTTAACACTGAAGCCTTCTTT. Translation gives CASSQTLTQLNTEAFF.

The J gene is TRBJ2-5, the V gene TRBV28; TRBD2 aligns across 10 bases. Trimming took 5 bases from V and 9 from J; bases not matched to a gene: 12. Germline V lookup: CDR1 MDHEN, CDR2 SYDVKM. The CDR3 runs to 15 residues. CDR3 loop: CASSKGGLAPKAQYF. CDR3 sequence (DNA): TGTGCCAGCAGTAAGGGGGGACTAGCGCCTAAGGCCCAGTACTTC.

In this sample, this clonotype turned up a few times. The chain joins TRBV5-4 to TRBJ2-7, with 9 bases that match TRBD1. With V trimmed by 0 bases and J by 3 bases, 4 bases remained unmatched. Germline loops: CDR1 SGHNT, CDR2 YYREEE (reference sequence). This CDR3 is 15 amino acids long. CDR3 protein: CASSLGGQGIYEQYF. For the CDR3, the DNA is TGTGCCAGCAGCTTGGGGGGACAGGGAATCTACGAGCAGTACTTC.

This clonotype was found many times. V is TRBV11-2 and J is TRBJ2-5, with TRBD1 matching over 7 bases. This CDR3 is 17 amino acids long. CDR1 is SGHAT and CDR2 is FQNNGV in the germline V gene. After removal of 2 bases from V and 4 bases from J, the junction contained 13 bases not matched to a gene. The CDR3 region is CASSLRQGGMWVETQYF. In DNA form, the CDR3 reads TGTGCCAGCAGCTTAAGACAGGGTGGGATGTGGGTAGAGACCCAGTACTTC.

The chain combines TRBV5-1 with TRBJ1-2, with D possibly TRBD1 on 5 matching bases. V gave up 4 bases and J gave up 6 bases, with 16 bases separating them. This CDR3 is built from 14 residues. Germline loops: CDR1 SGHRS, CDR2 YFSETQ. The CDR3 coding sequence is TGCGCCAGCAGCCCTGACCAGGGAAGGGATGGCTACACCTTC. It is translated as CASSPDQGRDGYTF. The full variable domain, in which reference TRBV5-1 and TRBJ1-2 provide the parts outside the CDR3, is KAGVTQTPRYLIKTRGQQVTLSCSPISGHRSVSWYQQTPGQGLQFLFEYFSETQRNKGNFPGRFSGRQFSNSRSEMNVSTLELGDSALYLCASSPDQGRDGYTFGSGTRLTVV.